The rows below give T cell receptor beta chains drawn from one sample of a study of shared clonotypes between healthy human individuals. Clones were sequenced by immunoSEQ multiplex PCR, and TCRdb holds only the in-frame ones, with some missing. The sample yields over a million clones, more than 60% seen once. Material: memory CD4+ T cells sorted from blood. The receptors originated from a man younger than 35 in good health. CDR3s include the opening cysteine and the closing phenylalanine or tryptophan. Each record gives: J gene, D gene, clone size, CDR3 length, V gene, CDR3 DNA, CDR3 protein. A D gene is named only where the DNA matches it firmly. For some rows the clone size is stated as once, few or many, or as a class when expanded; others skip it.

j_call: TRBJ2-3; d_call: TRBD2; clone_size: many; cdr3_length: 14; v_call: TRBV7-3; cdr3_nt: TGTGCCAGCGCCCGTTACGGGGGGGTAGATACGCAGTATTTT; cdr3_aa: CASARYGGVDTQYF
j_call: TRBJ1-2; d_call: NA; clone_size: NA; cdr3_length: 13; v_call: TRBV29-1; cdr3_nt: TGCAGCGCATCCCCGGGAGGGAACTATGGCTACACCTTC; cdr3_aa: CSASPGGNYGYTF
j_call: TRBJ2-5; d_call: NA; clone_size: NA; cdr3_length: 18; v_call: TRBV11-2; cdr3_nt: TGTGCCAGCAGCTTAGGGGGGGCTAGCGGATTGTACCAAGAGACCCAGTACTTC; cdr3_aa: CASSLGGASGLYQETQYF
j_call: TRBJ2-7; d_call: TRBD1; clone_size: NA; cdr3_length: 13; v_call: TRBV6-5; cdr3_nt: TGTGCCAGCAGTTCACAGGGGGCGGCCGAGCAGTACTTC; cdr3_aa: CASSSQGAAEQYF
j_call: TRBJ1-3; d_call: TRBD1; clone_size: NA; cdr3_length: 14; v_call: TRBV5-1; cdr3_nt: TGCGCCAGCAGCTTGGGACAGGGGACCAACACCATATATTTT; cdr3_aa: CASSLGQGTNTIYF
j_call: TRBJ1-2; d_call: NA; clone_size: NA; cdr3_length: 15; v_call: TRBV6-6; cdr3_nt: TGTGCCAGCAGGGACACAGGGCTAACTAACTATGGCTACACCTTC; cdr3_aa: CASRDTGLTNYGYTF
j_call: TRBJ1-3; d_call: TRBD1; clone_size: NA; cdr3_length: 15; v_call: TRBV7-2; cdr3_nt: TGTGCCAGCAGCGGGGACAGGGGGCTTGAAAACACCATATATTTT; cdr3_aa: CASSGDRGLENTIYF
j_call: TRBJ2-2; d_call: NA; clone_size: few; cdr3_length: 15; v_call: TRBV6-6; cdr3_nt: TGTGCCAGCAGACGACCGGAAGGGGGCACCGGGGAGCTGTTTTTT; cdr3_aa: CASRRPEGGTGELFF
j_call: TRBJ1-4; d_call: NA; clone_size: NA; cdr3_length: 12; v_call: TRBV10-3; cdr3_nt: TGTGCCATCAGGGGCCTGCTGGGAAAACTGTTTTTT; cdr3_aa: CAIRGLLGKLFF
j_call: TRBJ2-1; d_call: NA; clone_size: NA; cdr3_length: 18; v_call: TRBV4-3; cdr3_nt: TGCGCCAGCAGCCAAGGGTCGGGGTCGGGGTTAACTTACAATGAGCAGTTCTTC; cdr3_aa: CASSQGSGSGLTYNEQFF
j_call: TRBJ1-1; d_call: NA; clone_size: NA; cdr3_length: 13; v_call: TRBV5-8; cdr3_nt: TGTGCCAGCAGCTTGTCTTGGGACACTGAAGCTTTCTTT; cdr3_aa: CASSLSWDTEAFF
j_call: TRBJ2-5; d_call: NA; clone_size: NA; cdr3_length: 14; v_call: TRBV5-1; cdr3_nt: TGCGCCAGTGGTCCGGACGGCCTCCAAGAGACCCAGTACTTC; cdr3_aa: CASGPDGLQETQYF
j_call: TRBJ1-2; d_call: TRBD1; clone_size: NA; cdr3_length: 14; v_call: TRBV2; cdr3_nt: TGTGCCAGCAGTGAACAGGGGGGAAAGGATGGCTACACCTTC; cdr3_aa: CASSEQGGKDGYTF
j_call: TRBJ1-6; d_call: NA; clone_size: NA; cdr3_length: 13; v_call: TRBV5-1; cdr3_nt: TGCGCCAGCAGCTTGGGGCAGGACAACCCCCTCCACTTT; cdr3_aa: CASSLGQDNPLHF
j_call: TRBJ2-2; d_call: NA; clone_size: NA; cdr3_length: 14; v_call: TRBV9; cdr3_nt: TGTGCCAGCAGCCCCGTGACAGTCCACGGGGAGCTGTTTTTT; cdr3_aa: CASSPVTVHGELFF
j_call: TRBJ1-1; d_call: NA; clone_size: many; cdr3_length: 14; v_call: TRBV9; cdr3_nt: TGTGCCAGCAGCGTAGTGGCGACCCGTTCTGAAGCTTTCTTT; cdr3_aa: CASSVVATRSEAFF
j_call: TRBJ1-5; d_call: TRBD1; clone_size: NA; cdr3_length: 14; v_call: TRBV10-3; cdr3_nt: TGTGCCATCAGTGGTTGGGACAGTAACCAGCCCCAGCATTTT; cdr3_aa: CAISGWDSNQPQHF
j_call: TRBJ2-2; d_call: NA; clone_size: once; cdr3_length: 14; v_call: TRBV10-1; cdr3_nt: TGCGCCAGCTCCCTGGACGGGAACACCGGGGAGCTGTTTTTT; cdr3_aa: CASSLDGNTGELFF
j_call: TRBJ1-4; d_call: TRBD1; clone_size: few; cdr3_length: 15; v_call: TRBV5-6; cdr3_nt: TGTGCCAGCAGCTTGGGGACAGGGATGGGAGAAAAACTGTTTTTT; cdr3_aa: CASSLGTGMGEKLFF
j_call: TRBJ1-1; d_call: TRBD1; clone_size: NA; cdr3_length: 16; v_call: TRBV11-2; cdr3_nt: TGTGCCAGCAGCCCGGGGGGCCAGGGGGTGAACACTGAAGCTTTCTTT; cdr3_aa: CASSPGGQGVNTEAFF